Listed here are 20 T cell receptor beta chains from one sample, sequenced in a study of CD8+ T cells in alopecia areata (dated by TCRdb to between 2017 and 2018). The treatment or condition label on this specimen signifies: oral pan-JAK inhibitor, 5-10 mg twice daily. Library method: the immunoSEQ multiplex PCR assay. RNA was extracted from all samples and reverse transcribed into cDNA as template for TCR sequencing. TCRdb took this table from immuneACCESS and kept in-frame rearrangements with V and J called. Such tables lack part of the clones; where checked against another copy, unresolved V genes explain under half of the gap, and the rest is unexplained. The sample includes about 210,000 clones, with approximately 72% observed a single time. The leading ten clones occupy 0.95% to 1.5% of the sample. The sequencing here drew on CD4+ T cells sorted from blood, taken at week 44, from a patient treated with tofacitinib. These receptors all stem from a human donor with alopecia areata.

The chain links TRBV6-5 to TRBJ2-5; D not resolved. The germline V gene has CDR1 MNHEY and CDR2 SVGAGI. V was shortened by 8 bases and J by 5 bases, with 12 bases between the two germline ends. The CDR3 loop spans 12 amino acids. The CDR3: CASGKLRETQYF. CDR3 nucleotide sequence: TGTGCCAGCGGAAAACTAAGGGAGACCCAGTACTTC.

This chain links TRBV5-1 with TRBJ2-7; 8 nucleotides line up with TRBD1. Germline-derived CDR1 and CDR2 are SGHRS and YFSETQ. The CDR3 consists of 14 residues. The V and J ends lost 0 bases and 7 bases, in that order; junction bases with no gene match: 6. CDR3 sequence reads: CASSLGQGSGEQYF. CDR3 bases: TGCGCCAGCAGCTTGGGACAGGGGAGCGGAGAGCAGTACTTC.

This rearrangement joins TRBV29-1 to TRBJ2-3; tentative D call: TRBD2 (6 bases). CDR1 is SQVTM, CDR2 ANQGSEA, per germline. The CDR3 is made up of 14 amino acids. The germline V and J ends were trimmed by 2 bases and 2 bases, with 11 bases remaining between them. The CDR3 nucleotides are TGCAGCGTTGAACTCAGGGAGGACACAGATACGCAGTATTTT. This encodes CSVELREDTDTQYF.

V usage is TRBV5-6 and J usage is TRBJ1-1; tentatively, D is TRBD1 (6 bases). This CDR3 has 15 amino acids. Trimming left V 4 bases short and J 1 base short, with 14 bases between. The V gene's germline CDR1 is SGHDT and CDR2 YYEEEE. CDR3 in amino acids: CASSLRQVKNTEAFF. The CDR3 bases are TGTGCCAGCAGCCTACGACAGGTGAAGAACACTGAAGCTTTCTTT.

The CDR3 nucleotides are TGCAGCGTCGCGGGGGTATTGGCAGGGTCGGGTTTCTTT. It is translated as CSVAGVLAGSGFF. The chain has TRBV29-1 and TRBJ1-1; maybe TRBD1 (5 bases). The CDR3 runs 13 residues. The germline V gene encodes CDR1 SQVTM and CDR2 ANQGSEA. The germline V and J ends were trimmed by 6 bases and 13 bases, with 24 bases remaining between them.

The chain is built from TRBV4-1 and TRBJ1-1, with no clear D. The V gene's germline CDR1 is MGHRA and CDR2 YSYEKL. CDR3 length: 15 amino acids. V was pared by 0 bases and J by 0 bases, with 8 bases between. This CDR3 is CASSQELVLNTEAFF. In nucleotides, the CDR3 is TGCGCCAGCAGCCAAGAATTAGTTTTGAACACTGAAGCTTTCTTT.

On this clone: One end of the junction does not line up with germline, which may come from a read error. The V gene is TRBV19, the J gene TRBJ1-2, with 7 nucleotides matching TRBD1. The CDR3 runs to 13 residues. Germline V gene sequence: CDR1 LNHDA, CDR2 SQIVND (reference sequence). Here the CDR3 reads CATTRGDNFGYTF. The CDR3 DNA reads TGTGCCACCACCAGGGGGGATAACTTTGGCTACACCTTC.

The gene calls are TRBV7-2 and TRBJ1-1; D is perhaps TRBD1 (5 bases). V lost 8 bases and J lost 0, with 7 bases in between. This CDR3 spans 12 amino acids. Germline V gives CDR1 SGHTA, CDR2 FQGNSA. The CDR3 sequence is CASRQMNTEAFF. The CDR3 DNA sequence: TGTGCCAGCCGACAGATGAACACTGAAGCTTTCTTT. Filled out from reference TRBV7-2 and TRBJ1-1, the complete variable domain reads GAGVSQSPSNKVTEKGKDVELRCDPISGHTALYWYRQSLGQGLEFLIYFQGNSAPDKSGLPSDRFSAERTGGSVSTLTIQRTQQEDSAVYLCASRQMNTEAFFGQGTRLTVV.

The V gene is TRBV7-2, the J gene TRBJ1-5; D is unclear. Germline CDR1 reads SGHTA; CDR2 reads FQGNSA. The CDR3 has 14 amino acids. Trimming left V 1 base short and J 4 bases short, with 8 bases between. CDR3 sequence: CASSLVGINQPQHF. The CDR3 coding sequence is TGTGCCAGCAGCTTAGTTGGGATTAATCAGCCCCAGCATTTT.

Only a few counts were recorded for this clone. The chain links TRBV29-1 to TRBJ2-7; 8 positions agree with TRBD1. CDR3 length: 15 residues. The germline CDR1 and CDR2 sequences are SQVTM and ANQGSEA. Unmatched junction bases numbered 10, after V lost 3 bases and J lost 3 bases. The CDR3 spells CSVESSTGAIYEQYF. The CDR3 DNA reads TGCAGCGTTGAGAGCTCGACAGGGGCCATCTACGAGCAGTACTTC.

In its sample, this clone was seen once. CDR3 in amino acids: CASSSLDQGLADTQYF. CDR3 bases: TGCGCCAGCAGCAGTCTGGACCAGGGCTTGGCAGATACGCAGTATTTT. This chain joins TRBV5-1 and TRBJ2-3; perhaps TRBD1 as D (5 bases). V shed 4 bases and J shed 4 bases, with 19 bases lying between them. Germline V gene lookup returns CDR1 SGHRS and CDR2 YFSETQ. This CDR3 region has 16 residues.

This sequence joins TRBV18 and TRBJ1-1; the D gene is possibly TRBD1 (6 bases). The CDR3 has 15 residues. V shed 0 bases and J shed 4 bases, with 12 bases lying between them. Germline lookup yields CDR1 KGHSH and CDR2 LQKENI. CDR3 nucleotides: TGTGCCAGCTCACCACCACAGGGATATAGCACTGAAGCTTTCTTT. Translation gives CASSPPQGYSTEAFF.

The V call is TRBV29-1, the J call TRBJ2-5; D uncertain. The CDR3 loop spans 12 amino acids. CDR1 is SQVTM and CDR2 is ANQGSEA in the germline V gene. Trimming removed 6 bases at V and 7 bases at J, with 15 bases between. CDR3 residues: CSVAQQVGTQYF. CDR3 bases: TGCAGCGTCGCCCAGCAGGTGGGGACCCAGTACTTC.

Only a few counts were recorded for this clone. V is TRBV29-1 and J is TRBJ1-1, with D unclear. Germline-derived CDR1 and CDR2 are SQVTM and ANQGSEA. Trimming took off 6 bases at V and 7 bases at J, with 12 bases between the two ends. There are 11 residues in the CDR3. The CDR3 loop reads CSVQRTDEAFF. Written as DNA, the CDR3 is TGCAGCGTCCAGAGGACGGATGAAGCTTTCTTT.

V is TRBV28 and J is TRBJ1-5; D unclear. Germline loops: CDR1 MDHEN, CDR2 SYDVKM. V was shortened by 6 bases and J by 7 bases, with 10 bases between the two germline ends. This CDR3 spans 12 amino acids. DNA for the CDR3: TGTGCCAGCAGCCGCACGGGGCAGCCCCAGCATTTT. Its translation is CASSRTGQPQHF. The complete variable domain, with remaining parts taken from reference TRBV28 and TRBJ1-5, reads DVKVTQSSRYLVKRTGEKVFLECVQDMDHENMFWYRQDPGLGLRLIYFSYDVKMKEKGDIPEGYSVSREKKERFSLILESASTNQTSMYLCASSRTGQPQHFGDGTRLSIL.

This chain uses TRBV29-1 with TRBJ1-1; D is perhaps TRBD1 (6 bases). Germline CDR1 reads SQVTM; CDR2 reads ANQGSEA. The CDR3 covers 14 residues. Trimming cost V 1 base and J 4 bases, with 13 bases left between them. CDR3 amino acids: CSVEVQGAGTEAFF. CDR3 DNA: TGCAGCGTTGAAGTACAGGGAGCGGGCACTGAAGCTTTCTTT.

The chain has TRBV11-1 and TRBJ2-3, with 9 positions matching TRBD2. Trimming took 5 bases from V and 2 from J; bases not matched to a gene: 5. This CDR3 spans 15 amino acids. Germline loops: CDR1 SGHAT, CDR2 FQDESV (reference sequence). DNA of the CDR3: TGTGCCAGCAGCCCCGGGACTAGCAACACAGATACGCAGTATTTT. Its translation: CASSPGTSNTDTQYF.

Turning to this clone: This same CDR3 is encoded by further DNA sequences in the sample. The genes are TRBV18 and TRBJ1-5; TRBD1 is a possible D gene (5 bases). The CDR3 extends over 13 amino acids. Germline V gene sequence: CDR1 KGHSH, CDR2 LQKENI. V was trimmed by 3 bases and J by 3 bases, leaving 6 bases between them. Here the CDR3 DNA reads TGTGCCAGCTCACCGGGGGTCAATCAGCCCCAGCATTTT. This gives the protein CASSPGVNQPQHF.

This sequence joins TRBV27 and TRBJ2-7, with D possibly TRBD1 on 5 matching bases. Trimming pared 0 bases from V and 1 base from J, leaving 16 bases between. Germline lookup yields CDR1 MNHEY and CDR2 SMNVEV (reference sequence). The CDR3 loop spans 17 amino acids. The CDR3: CASSLSPRVRVSYEQYF. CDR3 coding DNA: TGTGCCAGCAGTTTATCCCCCCGTGTCAGGGTTTCCTACGAGCAGTACTTC.

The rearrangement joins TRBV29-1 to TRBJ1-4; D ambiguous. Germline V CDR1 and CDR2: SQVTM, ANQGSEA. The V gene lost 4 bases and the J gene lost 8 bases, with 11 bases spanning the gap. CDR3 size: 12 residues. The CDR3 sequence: CSVALSGEKLFF. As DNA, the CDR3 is TGCAGCGTTGCTCTCTCGGGAGAAAAACTGTTTTTT.